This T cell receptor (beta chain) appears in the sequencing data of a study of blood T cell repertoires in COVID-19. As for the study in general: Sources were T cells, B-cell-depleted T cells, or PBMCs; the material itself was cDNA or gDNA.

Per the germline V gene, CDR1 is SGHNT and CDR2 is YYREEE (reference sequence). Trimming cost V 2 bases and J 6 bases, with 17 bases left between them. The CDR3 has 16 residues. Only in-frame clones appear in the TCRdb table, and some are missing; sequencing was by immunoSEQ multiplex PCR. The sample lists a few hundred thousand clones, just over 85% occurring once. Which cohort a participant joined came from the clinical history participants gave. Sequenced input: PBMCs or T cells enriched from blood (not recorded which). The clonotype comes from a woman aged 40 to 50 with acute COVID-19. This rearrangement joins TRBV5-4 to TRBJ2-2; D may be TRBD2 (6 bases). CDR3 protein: CASSFPTGRSPGELFF. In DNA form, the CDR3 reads TGTGCCAGCAGCTTCCCGACTGGGAGGAGCCCCGGGGAGCTGTTTTTT.